What follows is one T cell receptor beta chain and its context. In the original workflow: Nucleated cell counts were estimated from reference gene primer amplification. The assay was immunoSEQ multiplex PCR, and TCRdb's table has in-frame clones only and misses some. For V, J and clone size, that table is used; D and trimming come from the DNA. The table records roughly 250,000 clones, about 88% of them present only once. These data originate in a study of blood T cell repertoires in COVID-19. Study summary: COVID-19 samples collected from the United States, Italy and Spain covered acute and convalescent phases. Sample material is recorded as cDNA or gDNA derived from T cells, B-cell-depleted T cells, or PBMCs.

Germline trimming cut 5 bases from V and 10 bases from J; bases unmatched to any gene: 6. This CDR3 has 14 amino acids. Germline loops: CDR1 MNHNY, CDR2 SVGAGI (reference sequence). The source material was peripheral blood. This TCR derives from a woman aged 40 to 55 who had recovered from COVID-19. The rearrangement uses TRBV6-6 and TRBJ1-6; TRBD1 agrees at 9 bases. The CDR3 DNA follows: TGTGCCAGCAGTCAACAGGGGGCTGGGTCACCCCTCCACTTT. Its translation: CASSQQGAGSPLHF.